The rows below give T cell receptor beta chains drawn from one sample of a study of cytomegalovirus exposure and HLA in healthy donors. The table came from immunoSEQ multiplex PCR; TCRdb's copy has only in-frame clones and leaves some out. The repertoire holds under 200,000 clones, with around 84% as singletons. The specimen sequenced was PBMCs. These receptor sequences come from a man aged 40-50 years in good health and CMV-seropositive. The conserved cysteine and the conserved F or W are not part of the CDR3 here.

TRBV7-2	TRBJ2-1	ASSIREWSEQF
TRBV27	TRBJ2-1	ASSLPTSGYNEQF
TRBV2	TRBJ2-5	ASRITGTPQETQY
TRBV2	TRBJ1-5	ASSQAYSNQPQH
TRBV11-2	TRBJ2-3	ASSSPSRTGATDTQY
TRBV4-2	TRBJ2-1	ASSQAAGSYNEQF
TRBV5-4	TRBJ2-1	ASQTSGSTSYNEQF
TRBV6-5	TRBJ1-2	ASTAGYGYT
TRBV7-2	TRBJ1-2	ASSQAGLGAGYT
TRBV7-9	TRBJ1-5	ASSLVQNTDGNQPQH
TRBV5-4	TRBJ1-6	ASSLAGGNSPLH
TRBV7-2	TRBJ2-1	ASSLKGVGGSFYNEQF
TRBV4-2	TRBJ1-5	ASSQEGQGDQPQH
TRBV6-1	TRBJ1-6	ASRGQYSYNSPLH
TRBV2	TRBJ1-1	ASTKGQGASSILPEAF
TRBV25-1	TRBJ1-5	ASSESSNQPQH
TRBV7-2	TRBJ2-5	ASSLQTGGETQY
TRBV28	TRBJ2-5	ASSSSGREETQY
TRBV6-5	TRBJ2-7	ASSSGQGTYEQY
TRBV7-8	TRBJ2-7	ASSLGLADNSYEQY
TRBV5-1	TRBJ2-2	ASSLKQGRIGELF
TRBV7-2	TRBJ2-3	ASSINLAGGPDTQY
TRBV12-5	TRBJ2-2	ASGLVLGDRAHTGELF
TRBV7-8	TRBJ2-5	ASSETRTARQETQY
TRBV7-9	TRBJ2-7	ASSPPFWTGTYEQY
TRBV7-8	TRBJ2-7	AIFFKQKAAYDEQY
TRBV10-3	TRBJ1-1	AISDGQSEAF
TRBV30	TRBJ2-2	AWRQGNTGELF
TRBV9	TRBJ1-2	ASSVDSNYGYT
TRBV5-6	TRBJ2-2	ASSGGGAAGELF
TRBV19	TRBJ1-2	ASSPDREWDGYT
TRBV27	TRBJ2-1	ASSISGIGNEQF
TRBV29-1	.	SVVAGIYEQY
TRBV9	TRBJ2-7	ASRGQGSEQY
TRBV5-1	TRBJ2-5	ASSPGGGSKETQY
TRBV6-5	TRBJ1-1	ASSFREHTEAF
TRBV6-5	TRBJ2-2	ASSFNFVANTGELF
TRBV2	TRBJ2-5	ASSGAPGQGQETQY
TRBV5-5	TRBJ2-4	ASSAGQVKNIQY
TRBV15	TRBJ1-3	ATSRDTGVGNTIY
TRBV5-6	TRBJ2-2	ASRSPNTGELF
TRBV6-1	TRBJ1-5	ASSRGTGVNQPQH
TRBV6-1	TRBJ2-4	ASSTPSSGGVIQY
TRBV5-4	TRBJ2-7	ASSLGTSTYEQY
TRBV5-1	TRBJ2-3	ASSSRTSGATDTQY
TRBV19	TRBJ1-5	ASDSRLGSNQPQH
TRBV10-3	TRBJ2-7	AISEGSAPPYEQY
TRBV7-9	TRBJ2-2	ARSEGFNTGELF
TRBV6-6	TRBJ2-7	ASSRTGDEQY
TRBV19	TRBJ2-5	ASSIAPGETQY
TRBV4-2	TRBJ2-5	ASSRTSGAAQETQY
TRBV19	TRBJ1-3	ASSAQGASAGNTIY
TRBV25-1	TRBJ2-3	ASSGSRDTSTDTQY
TRBV6-9	TRBJ2-1	ASSYVGGWDEQF
TRBV5-6	TRBJ1-3	ASSLRRGRNTIY